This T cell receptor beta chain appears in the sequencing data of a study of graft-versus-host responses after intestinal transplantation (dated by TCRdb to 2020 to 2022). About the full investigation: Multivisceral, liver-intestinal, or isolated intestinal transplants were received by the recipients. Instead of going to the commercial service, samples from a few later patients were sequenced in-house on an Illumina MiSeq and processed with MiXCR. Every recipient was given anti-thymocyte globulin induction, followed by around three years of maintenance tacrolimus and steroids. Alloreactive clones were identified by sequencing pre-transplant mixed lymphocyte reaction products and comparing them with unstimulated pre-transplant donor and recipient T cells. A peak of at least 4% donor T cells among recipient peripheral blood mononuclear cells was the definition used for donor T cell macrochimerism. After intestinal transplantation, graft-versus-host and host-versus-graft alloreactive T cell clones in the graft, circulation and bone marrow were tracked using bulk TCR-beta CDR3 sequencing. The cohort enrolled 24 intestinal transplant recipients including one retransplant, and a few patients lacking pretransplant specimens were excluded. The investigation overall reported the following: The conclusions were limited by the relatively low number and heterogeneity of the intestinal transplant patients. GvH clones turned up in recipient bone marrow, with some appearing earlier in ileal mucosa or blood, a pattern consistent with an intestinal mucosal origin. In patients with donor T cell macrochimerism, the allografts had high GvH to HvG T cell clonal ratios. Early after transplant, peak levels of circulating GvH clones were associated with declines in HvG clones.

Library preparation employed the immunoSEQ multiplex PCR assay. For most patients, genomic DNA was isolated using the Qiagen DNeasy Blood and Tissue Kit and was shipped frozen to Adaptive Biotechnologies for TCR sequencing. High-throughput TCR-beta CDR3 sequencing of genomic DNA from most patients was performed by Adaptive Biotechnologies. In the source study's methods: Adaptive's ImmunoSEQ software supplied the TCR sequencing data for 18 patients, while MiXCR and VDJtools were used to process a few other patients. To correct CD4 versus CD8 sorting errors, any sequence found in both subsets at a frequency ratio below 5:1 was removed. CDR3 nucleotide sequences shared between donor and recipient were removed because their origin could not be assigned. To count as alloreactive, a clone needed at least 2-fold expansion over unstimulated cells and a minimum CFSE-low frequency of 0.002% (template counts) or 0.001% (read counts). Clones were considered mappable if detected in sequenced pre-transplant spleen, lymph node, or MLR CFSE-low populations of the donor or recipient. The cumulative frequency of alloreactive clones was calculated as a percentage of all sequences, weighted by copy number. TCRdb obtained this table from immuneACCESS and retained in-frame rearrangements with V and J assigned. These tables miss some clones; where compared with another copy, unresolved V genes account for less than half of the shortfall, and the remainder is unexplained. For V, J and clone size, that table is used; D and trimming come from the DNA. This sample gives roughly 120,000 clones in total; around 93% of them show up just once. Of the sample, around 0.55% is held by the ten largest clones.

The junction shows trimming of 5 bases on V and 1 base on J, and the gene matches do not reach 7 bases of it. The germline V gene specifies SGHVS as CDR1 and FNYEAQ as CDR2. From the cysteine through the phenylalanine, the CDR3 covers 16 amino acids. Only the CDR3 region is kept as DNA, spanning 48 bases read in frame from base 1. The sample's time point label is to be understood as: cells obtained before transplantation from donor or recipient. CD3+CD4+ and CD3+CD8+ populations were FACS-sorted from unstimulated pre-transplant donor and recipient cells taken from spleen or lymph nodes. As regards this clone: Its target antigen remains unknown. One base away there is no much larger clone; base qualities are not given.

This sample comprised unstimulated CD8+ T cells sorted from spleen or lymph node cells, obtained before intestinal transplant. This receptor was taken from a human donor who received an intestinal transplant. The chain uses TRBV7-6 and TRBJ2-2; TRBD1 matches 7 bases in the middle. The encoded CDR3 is CASSLDRDQNTGELFF. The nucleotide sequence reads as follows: TGTGCCAGCAGCCTCGACAGGGATCAGAACACCGGGGAGCTGTTTTTT.